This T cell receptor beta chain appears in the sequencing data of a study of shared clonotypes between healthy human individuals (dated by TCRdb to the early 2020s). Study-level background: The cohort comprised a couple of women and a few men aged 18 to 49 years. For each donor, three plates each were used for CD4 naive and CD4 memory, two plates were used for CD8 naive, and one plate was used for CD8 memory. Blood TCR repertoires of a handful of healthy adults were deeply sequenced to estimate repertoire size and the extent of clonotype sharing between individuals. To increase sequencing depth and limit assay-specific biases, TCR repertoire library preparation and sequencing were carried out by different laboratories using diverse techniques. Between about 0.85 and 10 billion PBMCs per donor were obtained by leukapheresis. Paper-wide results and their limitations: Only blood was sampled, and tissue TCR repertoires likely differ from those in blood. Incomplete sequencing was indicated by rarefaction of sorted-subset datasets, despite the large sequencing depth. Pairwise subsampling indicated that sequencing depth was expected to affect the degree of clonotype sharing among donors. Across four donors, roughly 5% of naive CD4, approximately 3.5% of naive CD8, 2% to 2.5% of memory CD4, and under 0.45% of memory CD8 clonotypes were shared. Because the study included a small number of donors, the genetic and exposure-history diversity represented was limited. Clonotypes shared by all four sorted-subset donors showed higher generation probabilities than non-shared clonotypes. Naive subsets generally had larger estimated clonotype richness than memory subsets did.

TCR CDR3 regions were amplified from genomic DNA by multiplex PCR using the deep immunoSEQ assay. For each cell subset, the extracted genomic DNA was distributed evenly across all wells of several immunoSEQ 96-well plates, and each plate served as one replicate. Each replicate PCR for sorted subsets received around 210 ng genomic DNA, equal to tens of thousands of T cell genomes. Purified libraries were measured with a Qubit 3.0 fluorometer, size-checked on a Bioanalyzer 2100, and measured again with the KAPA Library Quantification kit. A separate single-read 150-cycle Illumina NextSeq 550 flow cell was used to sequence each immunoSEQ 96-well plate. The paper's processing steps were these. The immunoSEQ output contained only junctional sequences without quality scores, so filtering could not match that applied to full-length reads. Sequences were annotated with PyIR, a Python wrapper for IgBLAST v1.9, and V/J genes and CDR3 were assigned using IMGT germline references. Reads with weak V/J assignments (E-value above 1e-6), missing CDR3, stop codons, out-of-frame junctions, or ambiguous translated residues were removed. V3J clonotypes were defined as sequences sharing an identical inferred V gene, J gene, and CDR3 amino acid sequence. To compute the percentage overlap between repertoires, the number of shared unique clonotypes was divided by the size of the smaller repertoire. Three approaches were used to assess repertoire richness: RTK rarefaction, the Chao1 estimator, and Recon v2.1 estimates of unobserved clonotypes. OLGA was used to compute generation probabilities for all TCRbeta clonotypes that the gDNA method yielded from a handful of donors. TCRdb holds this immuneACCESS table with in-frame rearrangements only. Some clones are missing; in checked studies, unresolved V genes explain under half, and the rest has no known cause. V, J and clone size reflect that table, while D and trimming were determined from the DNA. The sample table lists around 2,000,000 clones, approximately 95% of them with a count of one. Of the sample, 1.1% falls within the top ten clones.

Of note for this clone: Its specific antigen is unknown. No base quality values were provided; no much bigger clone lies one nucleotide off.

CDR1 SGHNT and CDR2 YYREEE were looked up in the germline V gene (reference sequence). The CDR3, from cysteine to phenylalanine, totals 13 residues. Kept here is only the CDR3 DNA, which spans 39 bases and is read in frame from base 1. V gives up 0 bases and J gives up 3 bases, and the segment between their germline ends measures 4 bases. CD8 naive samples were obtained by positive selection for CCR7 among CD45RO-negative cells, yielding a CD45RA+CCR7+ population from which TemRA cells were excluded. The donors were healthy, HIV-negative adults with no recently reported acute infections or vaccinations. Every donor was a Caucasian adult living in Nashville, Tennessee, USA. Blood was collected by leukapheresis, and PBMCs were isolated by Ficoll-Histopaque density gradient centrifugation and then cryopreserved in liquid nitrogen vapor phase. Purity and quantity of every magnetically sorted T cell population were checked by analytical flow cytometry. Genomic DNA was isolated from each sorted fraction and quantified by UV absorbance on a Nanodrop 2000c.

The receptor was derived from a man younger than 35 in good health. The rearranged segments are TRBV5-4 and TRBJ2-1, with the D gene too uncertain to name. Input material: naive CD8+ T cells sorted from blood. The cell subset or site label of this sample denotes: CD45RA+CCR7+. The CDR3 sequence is CASSLVGYNEQFF. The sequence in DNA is TGTGCCAGCAGCTTGGTAGGCTACAATGAGCAGTTCTTC.